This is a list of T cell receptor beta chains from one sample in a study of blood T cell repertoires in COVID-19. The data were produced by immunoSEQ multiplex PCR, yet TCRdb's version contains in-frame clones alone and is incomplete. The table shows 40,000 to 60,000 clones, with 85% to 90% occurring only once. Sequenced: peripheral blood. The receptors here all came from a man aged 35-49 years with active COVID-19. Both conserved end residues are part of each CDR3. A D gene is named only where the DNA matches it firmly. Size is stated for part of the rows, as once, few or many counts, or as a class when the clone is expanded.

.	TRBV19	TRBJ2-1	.	TGTGCCAGTAGTAGCGCCCGTAGCTCCTACAATGAGCAGTTCTTC	CASSSARSSYNEQFF
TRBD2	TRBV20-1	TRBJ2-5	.	TGCAGTGCTAGTGCTAGCGGTGTTTGGGAAGAGACCCAGTACTTC	CSASASGVWEETQYF
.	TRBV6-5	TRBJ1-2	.	TGTGCCAGCACCCTTAGGGCGGGGTACGACTATGGCTACACCTTC	CASTLRAGYDYGYTF
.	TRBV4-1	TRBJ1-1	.	TGCGCCAGCAGCCAAGACCAGGGAAACACTGAAGCTTTCTTT	CASSQDQGNTEAFF
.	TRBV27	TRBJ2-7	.	TGTGCCAGCAGTTTAGGCAAGGACGGGACACCCTACGAGCAGTACTTC	CASSLGKDGTPYEQYF
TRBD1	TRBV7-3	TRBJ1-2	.	TGTGCCAGCAGCTTACATACGGGACAGGGGTATGGCTACACCTTC	CASSLHTGQGYGYTF
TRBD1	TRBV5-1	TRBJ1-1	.	TGCGCCAGCAGCTACAGGGGTGATGGCACTGAAGCTTTCTTT	CASSYRGDGTEAFF
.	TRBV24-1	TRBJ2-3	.	TGTGCCTCCTCCCCCAGGGTTTCGACAGATACGCAGTATTTT	CASSPRVSTDTQYF
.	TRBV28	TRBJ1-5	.	TGTGCCAGCAGTTCAAGACAGGTTGCGAATCAGCCCCAGCATTTT	CASSSRQVANQPQHF
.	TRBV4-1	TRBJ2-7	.	TGCGCCAGCAGCCAATCTGAGAAAAACGAGCAGTACTTC	CASSQSEKNEQYF
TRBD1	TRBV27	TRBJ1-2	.	TGTGCCAGCAGCCGAACCCCAGGACAGGGCGGCTATGGCTACACCTTC	CASSRTPGQGGYGYTF
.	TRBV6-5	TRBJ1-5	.	TGTGCCAGCAGGGGCAGGGTCGCGGGCAATCAGCCCCAGCATTTT	CASRGRVAGNQPQHF
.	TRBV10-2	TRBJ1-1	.	TGCGCCATACGGGAACCGAACACTGAAGCTTTCTTT	CAIREPNTEAFF
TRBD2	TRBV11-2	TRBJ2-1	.	TGTGCCAGCAGCCCAGCGACTAGCGGAGCCTACAATGAGCAGTTCTTC	CASSPATSGAYNEQFF
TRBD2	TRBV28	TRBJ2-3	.	TGTGCCAGCAGTTCCCCCCGACTAGCGTACACAGATACGCAGTATTTT	CASSSPRLAYTDTQYF
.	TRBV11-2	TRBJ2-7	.	TGTGCCAGCAGCTTGAGGAGGGCCCACGAGCAGTACTTC	CASSLRRAHEQYF
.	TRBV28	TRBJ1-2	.	TGTGCCAGCAGTTGGGAGTTCCCGGGGGTAAATGGCTACACCTTC	CASSWEFPGVNGYTF
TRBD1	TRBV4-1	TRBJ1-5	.	TGCGCCAGCAGCCTTGGACGGACAGGGCTGGATCAGCCCCAGCATTTT	CASSLGRTGLDQPQHF
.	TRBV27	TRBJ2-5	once	TGTGCCAGCAGCTCGAGGGAGACCCAGTACTTC	CASSSRETQYF